The source of this T cell receptor beta chain is a study of T cell clonality in common variable immunodeficiency. This clone came up many times. The read falls 3 residues short of the CDR3 end, and the missing part is taken from the germline J gene. Libraries were prepared by immunoSEQ multiplex PCR; TCRdb keeps only in-frame clonotypes and omits some of them. The sample shows 52,000 or so clones, none of them appearing just once. This CDR3 region has 14 residues. Germline V gives CDR1 KGHSH, CDR2 LQKENI. This chain uses TRBV18 with TRBJ1-2; TRBD1 might be the D (6 bases). This receptor was taken from a person aged 18-70 years in good health. Sequences were obtained from peripheral blood mononuclear cells. The CDR3 DNA, read in part, is TGTGCCAGCTCACCACCGTACAGGGTAGGAGGC. Protein sequence: CASSPPYRVGG. In full, the CDR3 is CASSPPYRVGGYTF.